This T cell receptor (beta chain) was captured in a study of blood T cell repertoires in COVID-19. For the study at large: Sources were T cells, B-cell-depleted T cells, or PBMCs; the material itself was cDNA or gDNA.

The method was immunoSEQ multiplex PCR; TCRdb's version includes in-frame clones alone and lacks a portion of them. The table lists 250,000 to 400,000 clones, roughly nine tenths of them singletons. Enrolment of Seattle patients took place during active infection, and they were followed longitudinally. Trimming shortened V by 7 bases and J by 1 base, and 13 bases separated the two germline ends. Germline lookup yields CDR1 SNHLY and CDR2 FYNNEI. This CDR3 comprises 14 residues. The TCR comes from a young woman with COVID-19, enrolled during active disease. This rearrangement joins TRBV2 to TRBJ1-1; no clear D. What was sequenced was peripheral blood. The CDR3 spells CASNWEIGNTEAFF. CDR3 coding DNA: TGTGCCAGCAACTGGGAGATAGGGAACACTGAAGCTTTCTTT.